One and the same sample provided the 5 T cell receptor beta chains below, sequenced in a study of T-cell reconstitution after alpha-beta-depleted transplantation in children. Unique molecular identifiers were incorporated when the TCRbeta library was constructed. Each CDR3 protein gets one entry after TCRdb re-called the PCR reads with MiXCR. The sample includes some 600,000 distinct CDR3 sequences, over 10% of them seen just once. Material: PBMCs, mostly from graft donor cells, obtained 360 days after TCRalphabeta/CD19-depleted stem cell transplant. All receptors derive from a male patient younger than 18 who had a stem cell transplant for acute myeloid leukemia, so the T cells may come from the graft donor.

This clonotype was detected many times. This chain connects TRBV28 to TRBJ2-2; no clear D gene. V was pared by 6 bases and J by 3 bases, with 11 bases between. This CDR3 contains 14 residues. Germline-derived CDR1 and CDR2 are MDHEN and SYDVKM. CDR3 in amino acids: CASSSGSYTGELFF. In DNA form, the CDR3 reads TGTGCCAGCAGCTCCGGGTCCTACACCGGGGAGCTGTTTTTT.

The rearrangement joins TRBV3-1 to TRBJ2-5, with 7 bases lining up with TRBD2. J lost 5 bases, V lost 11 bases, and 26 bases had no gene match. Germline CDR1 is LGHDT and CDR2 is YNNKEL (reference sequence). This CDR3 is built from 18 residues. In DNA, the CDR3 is TGTGCCTGCTGCCAAGATATGGAGGGAGGGCCCTCGCGGGAGACCCAGTACTTC. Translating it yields CACCQDMEGGPSRETQYF.

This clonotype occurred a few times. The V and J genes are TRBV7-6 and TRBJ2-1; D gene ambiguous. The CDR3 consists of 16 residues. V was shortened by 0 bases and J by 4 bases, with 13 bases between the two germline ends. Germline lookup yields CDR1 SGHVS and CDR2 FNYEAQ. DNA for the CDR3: TGTGCCAGCAGCTTAGCGCAGGCGAGAACTTACAATGAGCAGTTCTTC. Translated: CASSLAQARTYNEQFF.

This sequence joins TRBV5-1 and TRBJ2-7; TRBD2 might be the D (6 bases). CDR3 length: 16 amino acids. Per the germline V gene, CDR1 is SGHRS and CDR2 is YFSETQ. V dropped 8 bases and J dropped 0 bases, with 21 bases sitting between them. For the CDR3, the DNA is TGCGCCAGTATGGGCGGAGCGGGCATTACCTCCTACGAGCAGTACTTC. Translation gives CASMGGAGITSYEQYF.

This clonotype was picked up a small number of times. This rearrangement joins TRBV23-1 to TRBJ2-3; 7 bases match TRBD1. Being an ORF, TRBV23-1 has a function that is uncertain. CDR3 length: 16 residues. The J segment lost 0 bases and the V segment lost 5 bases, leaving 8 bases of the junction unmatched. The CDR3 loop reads CASSSGTAHSTDTQYF. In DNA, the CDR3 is TGCGCCAGCAGTTCCGGGACAGCCCATAGCACAGATACGCAGTATTTT.